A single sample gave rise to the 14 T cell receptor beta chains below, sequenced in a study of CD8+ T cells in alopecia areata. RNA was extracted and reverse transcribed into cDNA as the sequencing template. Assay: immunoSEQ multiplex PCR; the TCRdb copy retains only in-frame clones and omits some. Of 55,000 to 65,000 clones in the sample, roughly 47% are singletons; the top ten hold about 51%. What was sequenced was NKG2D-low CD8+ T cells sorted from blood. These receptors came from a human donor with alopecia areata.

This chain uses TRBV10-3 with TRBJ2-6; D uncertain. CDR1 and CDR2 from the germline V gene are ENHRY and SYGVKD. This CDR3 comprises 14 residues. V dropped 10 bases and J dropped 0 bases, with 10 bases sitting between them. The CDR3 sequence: CATLESSGANVLTF. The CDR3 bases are TGTGCCACTCTCGAGTCCTCTGGGGCCAACGTCCTGACTTTC.

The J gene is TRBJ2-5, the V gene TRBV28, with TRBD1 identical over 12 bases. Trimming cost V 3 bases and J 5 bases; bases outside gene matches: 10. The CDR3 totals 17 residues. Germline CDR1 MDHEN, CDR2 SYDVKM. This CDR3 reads CASSFLGTGGSRETQYF. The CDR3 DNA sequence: TGTGCCAGCAGTTTCTTGGGGACAGGGGGCAGCAGGGAGACCCAGTACTTC. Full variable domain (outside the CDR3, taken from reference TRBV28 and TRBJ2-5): DVKVTQSSRYLVKRTGEKVFLECVQDMDHENMFWYRQDPGLGLRLIYFSYDVKMKEKGDIPEGYSVSREKKERFSLILESASTNQTSMYLCASSFLGTGGSRETQYFGPGTRLLVL.

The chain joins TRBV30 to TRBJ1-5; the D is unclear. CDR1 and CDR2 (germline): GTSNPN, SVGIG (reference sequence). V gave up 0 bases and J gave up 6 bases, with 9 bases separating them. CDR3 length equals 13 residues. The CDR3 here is CAWSVDVAQPQHF. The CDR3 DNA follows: TGTGCCTGGAGTGTAGACGTGGCTCAGCCCCAGCATTTT.

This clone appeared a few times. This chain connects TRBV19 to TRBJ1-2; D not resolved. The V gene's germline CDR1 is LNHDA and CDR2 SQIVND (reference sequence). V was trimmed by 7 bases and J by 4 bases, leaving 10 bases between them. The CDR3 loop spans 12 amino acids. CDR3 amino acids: CASISGVYGYTF. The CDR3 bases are TGTGCCAGTATTAGCGGAGTCTATGGCTACACCTTC.

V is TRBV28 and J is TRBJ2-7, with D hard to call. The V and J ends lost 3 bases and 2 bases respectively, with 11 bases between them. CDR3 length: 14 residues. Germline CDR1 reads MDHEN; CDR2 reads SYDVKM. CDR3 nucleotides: TGTGCCAGCAGTTTGTCCTCGCCGACCTACGAGCAGTACTTC. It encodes CASSLSSPTYEQYF.

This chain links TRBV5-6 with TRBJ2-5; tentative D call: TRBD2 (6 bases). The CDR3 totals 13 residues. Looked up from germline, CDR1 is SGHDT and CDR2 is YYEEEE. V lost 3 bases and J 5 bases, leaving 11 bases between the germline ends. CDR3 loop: CASSSSEDETQYF. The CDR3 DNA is TGTGCCAGCAGCTCTAGCGAGGATGAGACCCAGTACTTC.

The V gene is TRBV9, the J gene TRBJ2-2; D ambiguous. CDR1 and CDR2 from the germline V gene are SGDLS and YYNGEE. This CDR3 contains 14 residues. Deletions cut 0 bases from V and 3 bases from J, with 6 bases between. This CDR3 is CASSVATHTGELFF. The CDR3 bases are TGTGCCAGCAGCGTAGCTACCCACACCGGGGAGCTGTTTTTT.

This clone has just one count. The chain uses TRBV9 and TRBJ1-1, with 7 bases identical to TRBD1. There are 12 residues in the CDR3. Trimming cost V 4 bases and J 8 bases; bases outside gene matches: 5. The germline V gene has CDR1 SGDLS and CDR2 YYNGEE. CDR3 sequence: CASSPTGQEAFF. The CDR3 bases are TGTGCCAGCAGCCCGACGGGACAGGAAGCTTTCTTT.

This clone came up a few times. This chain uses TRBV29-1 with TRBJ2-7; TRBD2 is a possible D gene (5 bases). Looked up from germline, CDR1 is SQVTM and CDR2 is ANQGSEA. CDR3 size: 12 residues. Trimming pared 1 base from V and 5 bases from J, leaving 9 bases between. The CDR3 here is CSVEAGFDEQYF. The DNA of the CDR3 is TGCAGCGTTGAAGCGGGGTTCGACGAGCAGTACTTC.

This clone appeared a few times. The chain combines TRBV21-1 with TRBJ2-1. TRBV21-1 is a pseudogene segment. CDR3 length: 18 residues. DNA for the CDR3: TGTGCCAGCAGCAAAGAAAGGAACGGGGCGAGCTCCTACAATGAGCAGTTCTTC. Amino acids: CASSKERNGASSYNEQFF.

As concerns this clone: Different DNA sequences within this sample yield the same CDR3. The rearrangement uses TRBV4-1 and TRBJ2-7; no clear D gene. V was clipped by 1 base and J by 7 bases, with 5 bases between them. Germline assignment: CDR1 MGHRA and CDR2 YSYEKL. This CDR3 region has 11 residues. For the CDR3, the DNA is TGCGCCAGCAGCCAAGGAAGAGAGCAGTACTTC. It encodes CASSQGREQYF.

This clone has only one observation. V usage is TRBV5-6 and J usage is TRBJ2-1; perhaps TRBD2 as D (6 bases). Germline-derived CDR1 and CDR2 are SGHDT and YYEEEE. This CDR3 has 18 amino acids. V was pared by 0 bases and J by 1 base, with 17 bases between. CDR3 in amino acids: CASSLVGGAPFSYNEQFF. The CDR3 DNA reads TGTGCCAGCAGCTTGGTTGGAGGGGCCCCCTTTTCCTACAATGAGCAGTTCTTC.

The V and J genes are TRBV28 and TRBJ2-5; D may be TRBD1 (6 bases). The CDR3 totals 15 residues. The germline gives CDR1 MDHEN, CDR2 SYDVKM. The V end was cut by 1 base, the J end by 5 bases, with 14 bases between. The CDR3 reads CASSLLTGQGETQYF. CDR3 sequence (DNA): TGTGCCAGCAGTTTATTGACAGGCCAGGGGGAGACCCAGTACTTC.

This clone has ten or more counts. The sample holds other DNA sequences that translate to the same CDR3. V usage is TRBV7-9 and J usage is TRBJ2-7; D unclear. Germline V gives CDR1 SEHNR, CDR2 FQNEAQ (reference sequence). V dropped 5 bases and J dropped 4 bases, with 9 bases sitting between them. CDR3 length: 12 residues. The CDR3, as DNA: TGTGCCAGCAGCCCCGGCCCTTACGAGCAGTACTTC. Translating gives CASSPGPYEQYF.